The 20 T cell receptor beta chains presented below share a single source sample, sequenced in a study of blood T cells in healthy people across ages. Together with a sample-barcoded 5' primer, a J-beta primer mix was included in a second PCR lasting about 6 to 11 cycles. TCRdb reanalysed the 5' RACE reads using MiXCR and keeps one entry per CDR3 protein. The sample includes about 1.8 million distinct CDR3 sequences, about 50% of them seen just once. The sequenced sample was blood. The receptors stem from a woman between 40 and 50 years old in good health.

CDR3: CASSLGGGAISEQYF. CDR3 in DNA: TGTGCCAGCAGCTTGGGAGGGGGGGCAATCTCCGAGCAGTACTTC. The chain recombines TRBV5-6 with TRBJ2-5, with a possible D match to TRBD2 (7 bases). The end of the DNA aligns better with TRBJ2-7, so the J call may be wrong. The CDR3 spans 15 residues. The V gene's germline CDR1 is SGHDT and CDR2 YYEEEE.

The chain combines TRBV5-1 with TRBJ2-5; 10 bases line up with TRBD1. After removal of 0 bases from V and 4 bases from J, the junction contained 3 bases not matched to a gene. Germline CDR1 and CDR2: SGHRS and YFSETQ. This CDR3 contains 15 residues. CDR3 sequence: CASSLARDRGETQYF. CDR3 bases: TGCGCCAGCAGCTTGGCCCGGGACAGGGGAGAGACCCAGTACTTC. Full variable domain (rest looked up from reference TRBV5-1 and TRBJ2-5): KAGVTQTPRYLIKTRGQQVTLSCSPISGHRSVSWYQQTPGQGLQFLFEYFSETQRNKGNFPGRFSGRQFSNSRSEMNVSTLELGDSALYLCASSLARDRGETQYFGPGTRLLVL.

This clonotype was observed a few times. One junction end disagrees with the germline gene, perhaps due to a read error. This rearrangement joins TRBV20-1 to TRBJ1-2, with TRBD1 matching 7 bases. The germline V gene encodes CDR1 DFQATT and CDR2 SNEGSKA (reference sequence). This CDR3 spans 15 amino acids. CDR3 region: CSARRQGVANYGYTF. The DNA of the CDR3 is TGCAGTGCTCGCCGGCAGGGGGTCGCTAACTATGGTTACACCTTC.

This sequence joins TRBV20-1 and TRBJ1-6; no firm D call. CDR1 and CDR2 from the germline V gene are DFQATT and SNEGSKA (reference sequence). The V gene lost 1 base and the J gene lost 7 bases, with 8 bases spanning the gap. This CDR3 has 13 residues. CDR3 loop: CSARVQKNSPLHF. The CDR3 DNA sequence: TGCAGTGCTAGAGTCCAGAAAAATTCACCCCTCCACTTT.

This clonotype was observed a few times. The V call is TRBV5-6, the J call TRBJ2-5; the match to TRBD1 covers 8 bases. TRBJ2-7 matches the DNA end more closely, so the J call is doubtful. Germline CDR1 SGHDT, CDR2 YYEEEE. The CDR3 totals 13 residues. CDR3 nucleotide sequence: TGTGCCACTGGACAGGGTATCATCGACGAGCAGTACTTC. Translated, it gives CATGQGIIDEQYF.

This sequence joins TRBV20-1 and TRBJ2-7, with 12 bases matching TRBD2. V lost 0 bases, J lost 2 bases, and 8 bases stayed unmatched. This CDR3 is built from 17 residues. The germline V gene encodes CDR1 DFQATT and CDR2 SNEGSKA (reference sequence). Written as DNA, the CDR3 is TGCAGTGCTAGAGATCCCTCACTAGCGGGGGGCACCTACGAGCAGTACTTC. It is translated as CSARDPSLAGGTYEQYF.

This chain joins TRBV4-1 and TRBJ1-6, with D perhaps matching TRBD1 (6 bases). There are 17 residues in the CDR3. Trimming cost V 5 bases and J 7 bases, with 21 bases left between them. CDR1 and CDR2 from the germline V gene are MGHRA and YSYEKL. This chain's CDR3 is CASSGQSGALINSPLHF. The CDR3 DNA sequence: TGCGCCAGCAGCGGACAATCGGGGGCGCTCATCAATTCACCCCTCCACTTT.

This chain joins TRBV12-3 or TRBV12-4 and TRBJ1-2, with TRBD1 as a possible D gene (5 bases). Trimming removed 7 bases from V and 3 bases from J, with 15 bases in between. CDR3 length: 14 residues. CDR3 sequence reads: CASKPPTEYYGYTF. In DNA, the CDR3 is TGTGCCAGCAAACCCCCGACAGAGTACTATGGCTACACCTTC.

This clonotype was counted only a few times. V gene TRBV29-1 combines with J gene TRBJ2-3; the D gene could be TRBD1 or TRBD2 (6 bases each). Germline CDR1 and CDR2: SQVTM and ANQGSEA. The V end was cut by 7 bases, the J end by 2 bases, with 16 bases between. This CDR3 has 14 amino acids. CDR3 DNA: TGCAGCGGCCATCTGGGGGGCCCCACAGATACGCAGTATTTT. The encoded protein is CSGHLGGPTDTQYF.

The rearrangement uses TRBV4-2 and TRBJ2-4; perhaps D is TRBD1 or TRBD2 (5 bases each). The J call may be incorrect, as the DNA end agrees better with TRBJ2-7. The CDR3 is made up of 16 amino acids. Germline V CDR1 and CDR2: LGHNA, YNFKEQ. The CDR3, as DNA: TGTGCCAGCAGCCAGGAAAAGACGGGACCCACCTACGAGCAGTACTTC. Its translation is CASSQEKTGPTYEQYF.

J is TRBJ2-5 and V is TRBV7-8; 12 nucleotides agree with TRBD2. Germline trimming cut 3 bases from V and 2 bases from J; bases unmatched to any gene: 4. CDR3 length: 16 amino acids. In germline, CDR1 is SGHVS, CDR2 FQNEAQ. CDR3 bases: TGTGCCAGCAGCTTTTACACTAGCGGGGGGCAAGAGACCCAGTACTTC. It codes for CASSFYTSGGQETQYF.

This clonotype has more than one count but fewer than ten. This sequence joins TRBV20-1 and TRBJ2-5, with 8 bases aligning to TRBD1. The CDR3 is 12 residues long. Germline CDR1 DFQATT, CDR2 SNEGSKA (reference sequence). V shed 3 bases, J shed 11 bases, and the junction held 8 bases outside the gene matches. Here the CDR3 reads CSASNRGWEQYF. The DNA for the CDR3 is TGCAGTGCTAGCAACAGGGGGTGGGAGCAGTACTTC.

This clonotype was seen only a few times. The rearrangement links TRBV11-1 to TRBJ2-2; D unresolved. Germline loops: CDR1 SGHAT, CDR2 FQDESV (reference sequence). The V end lost 5 bases, the J end lost 6 bases, and 16 bases lay between the germline ends. The CDR3 is 15 amino acids. This chain's CDR3 is CASSPTILRAGELFF. The CDR3 region has the DNA TGTGCCAGCAGCCCCACAATTCTCCGTGCCGGGGAGCTGTTTTTT.

The sample holds a few counts of this clonotype. The chain has TRBV6-2 or TRBV6-3 and TRBJ2-4; D tentatively fits TRBD1 or TRBD2 (7 bases each). The germline gives CDR1 MNHEY, CDR2 SVGEGT. V was cut by 2 bases and J by 13 bases, with 21 bases left in between. The CDR3 runs to 15 residues. CDR3 region: CASSYPTGASGAQYF. The CDR3 DNA sequence: TGTGCCAGCAGTTACCCAACAGGGGCCAGCGGGGCCCAGTACTTC.

This clonotype came up a few times. This chain links TRBV2 with TRBJ2-3, with D hard to call. V lost 6 bases and J 14 bases, leaving 15 bases between the germline ends. Germline loops: CDR1 SNHLY, CDR2 FYNNEI. This CDR3 region has 11 residues. The CDR3 bases are TGTGCCAGCAGCCCAAAAGCTAGTCCGTATTTT. Protein product: CASSPKASPYF. Based on the CDR3 plus reference TRBV2 and TRBJ2-3, the full variable domain is EPEVTQTPSHQVTQMGQEVILRCVPISNHLYFYWYRQILGQKVEFLVSFYNNEISEKSEIFDDQFSVERPDGSNFTLKIRSTKLEDSAMYFCASSPKASPYFGPGTRLTVL.

This clonotype was recorded once. V gene TRBV2 combines with J gene TRBJ2-5, with D tentatively TRBD1 (6 bases). The V and J ends lost 6 bases and 5 bases respectively, with 22 bases between them. The V gene's germline CDR1 is SNHLY and CDR2 FYNNEI. The CDR3 has 16 amino acids. The CDR3 is CASRVQGTGKWETQYF. In nucleotides, the CDR3 is TGTGCCAGCAGGGTACAGGGTACGGGAAAATGGGAGACCCAGTACTTC.

V usage is TRBV28 and J usage is TRBJ2-1; 10 bases map to TRBD1. The V and J ends lost 11 bases and 5 bases, in that order; junction bases with no gene match: 9. Germline assignment: CDR1 MDHEN and CDR2 SYDVKM. The CDR3 is made up of 14 amino acids. For the CDR3, the DNA is TGTGCCGGAAAAGGACAGGGGGAGGACAATGAGCAGTTCTTC. It specifies CAGKGQGEDNEQFF.

This clonotype was detected only a few times. The chain combines TRBV9 with TRBJ2-1, with 7 bases matching TRBD1. This CDR3 is built from 15 residues. Germline V gene data show CDR1 as SGDLS and CDR2 as YYNGEE. After removal of 1 base from V and 9 bases from J, the junction contained 10 bases not matched to a gene. In DNA, the CDR3 is TGTGCCAGCAGCGTATCGGCACAGGGGATGGCTGAGCAGTTCTTC. This encodes CASSVSAQGMAEQFF.

The V call is TRBV7-2, the J call TRBJ2-7; D not certain. The germline gives CDR1 SGHTA, CDR2 FQGNSA. Trimming removed 3 bases from V and 4 bases from J, with 7 bases in between. This CDR3 spans 12 amino acids. The CDR3 sequence: CASSFSQYEQYF. The CDR3 nucleotides read TGTGCCAGCAGCTTTTCTCAGTACGAGCAGTACTTC.

The V call is TRBV18, the J call TRBJ2-4, with D uncertain. Per germline, CDR1 KGHSH and CDR2 LQKENI. V was trimmed by 6 bases and J by 0 bases, leaving 9 bases between them. The CDR3 consists of 14 residues. CDR3 sequence: CASSVRAAKNIQYF. For the CDR3, the DNA is TGTGCCAGCTCCGTAAGGGCAGCCAAAAACATTCAGTACTTC.